This TCR beta chain was captured by sequencing in a study of blood T cells in healthy people across ages. Combining a sample-barcoded 5' primer with a J-beta primer mix, a second PCR ran for roughly 7 to 12 cycles. TCRdb re-derived calls from the 5' RACE reads in MiXCR, one entry per CDR3 protein. The sample lists 1.4 million to 1.5 million distinct CDR3 sequences; 42% were seen once. The individuals who served as donors were healthy Caucasians living in Russia, aged roughly 6 to 95. The CDR3 loop spans 14 amino acids. CDR1 and CDR2 from the germline V gene are MNHEY and SVGAGI. The receptor comes from a woman younger than 35 in good health. Specimen: blood. The chain carries TRBV6-5 and TRBJ2-4; the match to TRBD1 covers 7 bases. The end of the DNA is better explained by TRBJ2-7, so the J call may be wrong. The CDR3 DNA is TGTGCCAGCAGACTCAAACAGGGGACCTACGAGCAGTACTTC. Translation gives CASRLKQGTYEQYF.